The clone carrying this TCR beta chain was detected many times. Its matching antigen is unknown. Original handling: Across samples, TCR counts had a median of roughly 96,000 and ranged from roughly 23,224 to 750,000. TCRdb re-derived calls from the RACE reads in MiXCR, one entry per CDR3 protein. In this record, the V and J calls reflect TCRdb's handling and not the investigators' own analysis. The sample gives 95,000 to 150,000 distinct CDR3 sequences, roughly 13% of which show up once; around 2.8% is in the top ten. This record belongs to a study of human T cells and chemical hapten exposure. Study-wide findings and caveats: TCRs at high frequency, those above 1 in 1000, did not change with DPC sensitization.

CDR1 and CDR2 from the germline V gene are SGHNT and YYREEE (reference sequence). With 3 bases clipped from V and 9 bases from J, the junction kept 8 bases outside the gene matches. The CDR3 covers 15 residues. The time point is: pre-sensitization, week 0. Specified treatment: therapeutic diphenylcyclopropenone sensitization with weekly scalp DPC. Researchers extracted total RNA from unfractionated whole blood. This rearrangement joins TRBV5-4 to TRBJ2-2; TRBD1 matches at 10 bases. The sequences come from whole blood, collected in connection with sensitization to the hapten diphenylcyclopropenone (DPC). The source is a woman between 18 and 29 years old with alopecia areata. Some clones in this sample may be carry-over from other donors' samples. The CDR3 nucleotides are TGTGCCAGCAGCTCCGGGACAGGGGATGGTCGGGAGCTGTTTTTT. Translation gives CASSSGTGDGRELFF. The variable domain in full, completed from reference TRBV5-4 and TRBJ2-2, reads ETGVTQSPTHLIKTRGQQVTLRCSSQSGHNTVSWYQQALGQGPQFIFQYYREEENGRGNFPPRFSGLQFPNYSSELNVNALELDDSALYLCASSSGTGDGRELFFGEGSRLTVL.